This entry describes one T cell receptor beta chain. Its antigen is unknown. Germline V gene data show CDR1 as DFQATT and CDR2 as SNEGSKA (reference sequence). V gave up 3 bases and J gave up 3 bases, with 15 bases separating them. The CDR3 has 14 amino acids. Genomic DNA provided the template from which TCR beta VDJ and CDR3 profiles were obtained. Each CDR3 protein is one row after TCRdb ran MiXCR on the reads. The data show about 190,000 distinct CDR3 sequences, with under 70% seen just once and roughly 46% held by the top ten. This entry comes from a study of CD8+CD57+ T cells in acquired aplastic anemia. For the study at large: Average DNA yield from sorted CD4+ and CD8+ cells was about 3 ug. Broader study findings: The same twenty-nine CD8+ CDR3 sequences occurred in patients and in controls. Between patients and controls, CD8+ Simpson's diversity did not vary significantly.

The chain recombines TRBV20-1 with TRBJ2-7, with a tentative D call TRBD1 (5 bases). The TCR sequence derives from a human donor with severe aplastic anemia or a healthy control (not recorded which). The sample taken for sequencing was sorted CD4+, CD8+, or CD8+CD57+ T cells (not recorded which) from PBMCs. In DNA form, the CDR3 reads TGCAGTGCTAGGAGGACACCTCGGCTCTACGAGCAGTACTTC. Residues: CSARRTPRLYEQYF.